These 25 T cell receptor beta chains were sequenced from one sample in a study of blood T cell repertoires in COVID-19 (TCRdb year 2020). The library relied on the immunoSEQ multiplex PCR assay. In TCRdb, the immuneACCESS table is reduced to in-frame sequences with V and J assigned. These tables do not hold every clone; where another copy was compared, an unresolved V gene accounts for under half, and the others remain unexplained. Here the sample has some 300,000 clones; 85% to 90% occur a single time. Roughly 4% of the sample belongs to the ten largest clones. Material for sequencing was PBMCs or T cells enriched from blood (not recorded which). Source of these receptors: a man younger than 40 who had recovered from COVID-19.

The chain uses TRBV11-3 and TRBJ2-1; possible D gene TRBD2, 6 bases. Germline V gene sequence: CDR1 SGHNT, CDR2 YENEEA. V dropped 3 bases and J dropped 6 bases, with 6 bases sitting between them. The CDR3 runs 12 residues. DNA of the CDR3: TGTGCCAGCAGCTTGACTAGCAATGAGCAGTTCTTC. Translating gives CASSLTSNEQFF. The full variable domain, with the rest looked up from reference TRBV11-3 and TRBJ2-1, is EAGVVQSPRYKIIEKKQPVAFWCNPISGHNTLYWYLQNLGQGPELLIRYENEEAVDDSQLPKDRFSAERLKGVDSTLKIQPAELGDSAVYLCASSLTSNEQFFGPGTRLTVL.

This chain uses TRBV6-4 with TRBJ2-7; TRBD1 aligns across 7 bases. Trimming at V came to 4 bases and at J to 3 bases, leaving 9 bases not matched to a gene. The CDR3 contains 15 residues. CDR1 is MRHNA and CDR2 is SNTAGT in the germline V gene. CDR3 DNA: TGTGCCAGCAGTGGAGCGGACAGGCGAAGCTACGAGCAGTACTTC. This encodes CASSGADRRSYEQYF.

The gene calls are TRBV19 and TRBJ2-5; 7 positions match TRBD1. This CDR3 region has 13 residues. Looked up from germline, CDR1 is LNHDA and CDR2 is SQIVND (reference sequence). Trimming cost V 8 bases and J 0 bases; bases outside gene matches: 3. This CDR3 is CASVGTDQETQYF. The CDR3 DNA is TGTGCCAGTGTAGGGACAGACCAAGAGACCCAGTACTTC.

This chain joins TRBV2 and TRBJ2-5, with 7 positions matching TRBD1. V shed 5 bases and J 2 bases; nucleotides not matched to a gene: 8. CDR1 is SNHLY and CDR2 is FYNNEI in the germline V gene. The CDR3 is 15 residues long. The CDR3 nucleotides read TGTGCCAGCAGTCAAGACAGGGAACCGCAAGAGACCCAGTACTTC. Its translation: CASSQDREPQETQYF.

CDR3 nucleotide sequence: TGTGCCAGTAGTATAGGTTCTTTGCTAGTTTCCCACGAGCAGTACTTC. It encodes CASSIGSLLVSHEQYF. The chain is built from TRBV19 and TRBJ2-7; D is uncertain. Per germline, CDR1 LNHDA and CDR2 SQIVND (reference sequence). V was pared by 1 base and J by 5 bases, with 18 bases between. The CDR3 has 16 residues.

The chain joins TRBV5-4 to TRBJ2-2; 10 bases agree with TRBD2. CDR1 is SGHNT and CDR2 is YYREEE in the germline V gene (reference sequence). V was pared by 1 base and J by 13 bases, with 7 bases of the junction left unmatched. The CDR3 consists of 14 residues. Written as DNA, the CDR3 is TGTGCCAGCAGCTTGAAAGCGGGAGGGCCGATGCTGTTTTTT. It translates to CASSLKAGGPMLFF.

The J gene is TRBJ2-5, the V gene TRBV7-2; the D gene is possibly TRBD1 (5 bases). V was clipped by 5 bases and J by 6 bases, with 13 bases between them. This CDR3 comprises 13 residues. In germline, CDR1 is SGHTA, CDR2 FQGNSA. The CDR3 nucleotides are TGTGCCAGCAGCCCAAAAAAGGGGCAGACCCAGTACTTC. This sequence encodes CASSPKKGQTQYF.

The chain recombines TRBV6-1 with TRBJ2-5; no definite D call. CDR1 is MNHNS, CDR2 SASEGT, per germline. Trimming pared 2 bases from V and 0 bases from J, leaving 7 bases between. The CDR3 has 14 amino acids. The CDR3 is CASSESVYQETQYF. The CDR3 DNA follows: TGTGCCAGCAGTGAATCGGTCTACCAAGAGACCCAGTACTTC.

The rearrangement joins TRBV11-2 to TRBJ2-7, with D maybe TRBD2 (5 bases). V lost 3 bases and J lost 1, with 16 bases in between. In germline, CDR1 is SGHAT, CDR2 FQNNGV. The length of the CDR3 is 16 residues. The CDR3 DNA is TGTGCCAGCAGCTTCCCCCGGGGAGCCATTTCCTACGAGCAGTACTTC. Protein product: CASSFPRGAISYEQYF.

This rearrangement joins TRBV5-1 to TRBJ2-5; 11 bases agree with TRBD1. From germline, CDR1 is SGHRS and CDR2 YFSETQ. The CDR3 runs to 14 residues. The junction had 2 bases not matched to a gene; V was cut back by 3 bases and J by 4 bases. CDR3 sequence (DNA): TGCGCCAGCAGCTCTGGGACAGGGGGAGAGACCCAGTACTTC. Protein: CASSSGTGGETQYF.

This clone was detected a few times. The gene calls are TRBV9 and TRBJ2-2; 10 nucleotides align to TRBD1. J lost 4 bases, V lost 4 bases, and 10 bases had no gene match. The CDR3 contains 17 residues. Germline V lookup: CDR1 SGDLS, CDR2 YYNGEE. This CDR3 reads CASSTRDRGLITGELFF. The CDR3, as DNA: TGTGCCAGCAGCACCCGGGACAGGGGATTAATCACCGGGGAGCTGTTTTTT.

This clone showed up just a few times. The chain couples TRBV4-1 to TRBJ2-2; 12 positions agree with TRBD2. J lost 5 bases, V lost 0 bases, and 4 bases had no gene match. Germline V lookup: CDR1 MGHRA, CDR2 YSYEKL. The CDR3 consists of 17 residues. DNA of the CDR3: TGCGCCAGCAGCCAAGATCGACTAGCGGGGGAAACCGGGGAGCTGTTTTTT. Translated: CASSQDRLAGETGELFF.

The V call is TRBV3-1 (or the pseudogene TRBV3-2), the J call TRBJ2-5, with 7 nucleotides matching TRBD1. V shed 4 bases and J 2 bases; nucleotides not matched to a gene: 7. This CDR3 is 15 amino acids long. Per the germline V gene, CDR1 is LGHDT and CDR2 is YNNKEL (reference sequence). The chain's CDR3 is CASSRRQGTQETQYF. The CDR3 DNA sequence: TGTGCCAGCAGCCGACGACAGGGTACTCAAGAGACCCAGTACTTC.

The V call is TRBV30, the J call TRBJ1-5, with a tentative D call TRBD1 (6 bases). V lost 2 bases and J 7 bases, leaving 18 bases between the germline ends. Germline values: CDR1 GTSNPN, CDR2 SVGIG (reference sequence). CDR3 length: 15 amino acids. CDR3 coding DNA: TGTGCCTGGAGTCTCCAGGCGGGTGGGGGCCAGCCCCAGCATTTT. As protein: CAWSLQAGGGQPQHF.

The rearrangement links TRBV30 to TRBJ2-7; a weak D match, TRBD2 (6 bases). V was cut by 3 bases and J by 0 bases, with 15 bases left in between. CDR3 length equals 15 residues. Germline V gene lookup returns CDR1 GTSNPN and CDR2 SVGIG (reference sequence). CDR3 DNA: TGTGCCTGGAGGGGCCCGGGGGAGAGCTCCTACGAGCAGTACTTC. Its protein product is CAWRGPGESSYEQYF.

The V call is TRBV4-2, the J call TRBJ2-3; 7 positions agree with TRBD2. The CDR3 is made up of 16 amino acids. Germline CDR1 reads LGHNA; CDR2 reads YNFKEQ. J was trimmed by 4 bases and V by 0 bases; bases with no gene match: 7. The CDR3 DNA sequence: TGTGCCAGCAGCCAAGATCGGCGGGAGCTGTCAGATACGCAGTATTTT. Its translation is CASSQDRRELSDTQYF.

V usage is TRBV5-1 and J usage is TRBJ2-7, with D possibly TRBD1 on 7 matching bases. In germline, CDR1 is SGHRS, CDR2 YFSETQ. The CDR3 consists of 16 residues. The germline V and J ends were trimmed by 0 bases and 3 bases, with 16 bases remaining between them. The CDR3 here is CASSLGAGGGLYEQYF. CDR3 in DNA: TGCGCCAGCAGCTTGGGGGCCGGAGGGGGCCTCTACGAGCAGTACTTC.

The gene calls are TRBV5-6 and TRBJ2-1; 9 nucleotides align to TRBD1. V was clipped by 3 bases and J by 4 bases; unmatched bases: 2. Germline CDR1 and CDR2: SGHDT and YYEEEE. The CDR3 spans 14 residues. DNA for the CDR3: TGTGCCAGCAGCTCAGGACAGGGGTACAATGAGCAGTTCTTC. As protein: CASSSGQGYNEQFF.

The chain combines TRBV3-1 (or the pseudogene TRBV3-2) with TRBJ2-1, with a weak D call TRBD2 (5 bases). V was trimmed by 1 base and J by 2 bases, leaving 12 bases between them. CDR1 and CDR2 (germline): LGHDT, YNNKEL (reference sequence). This CDR3 comprises 16 residues. CDR3 in amino acids: CASSQAVGVTYNEQFF. As DNA, the CDR3 is TGTGCCAGCAGCCAAGCGGTCGGGGTAACCTACAATGAGCAGTTCTTC.

The chain recombines TRBV7-9 with TRBJ1-4; tentatively, D is TRBD1 (5 bases). This CDR3 is built from 14 residues. Looked up from germline, CDR1 is SEHNR and CDR2 is FQNEAQ (reference sequence). Trimming shortened V by 5 bases and J by 4 bases, and 11 bases separated the two germline ends. CDR3: CASSPGQVNEKLFF. The CDR3 region has the DNA TGTGCCAGCAGCCCCGGACAAGTTAATGAAAAACTGTTTTTT.

In this sample, this clone turned up once. The chain recombines TRBV5-1 with TRBJ2-7; 9 positions match TRBD2. Germline V gene sequence: CDR1 SGHRS, CDR2 YFSETQ. Trimming took 0 bases from V and 0 from J; bases not matched to a gene: 4. The CDR3 extends over 16 amino acids. The CDR3 DNA is TGCGCCAGCAGCTTGGCTCTTAGCGGGAGCTCCTACGAGCAGTACTTC. This sequence encodes CASSLALSGSSYEQYF.

The chain carries TRBV6-1 and TRBJ1-5, with 10 bases identical to TRBD1. The CDR3 is 16 residues long. Germline V lookup: CDR1 MNHNS, CDR2 SASEGT. V was pared by 2 bases and J by 3 bases, with 4 bases of the junction left unmatched. The chain's CDR3 is CASSEFGTGVNQPQHF. For the CDR3, the DNA is TGTGCCAGCAGTGAATTTGGGACAGGGGTCAATCAGCCCCAGCATTTT.

This clone came up once. The rearrangement joins TRBV27 to TRBJ1-6, with TRBD1 matching 7 bases. CDR1 is MNHEY, CDR2 SMNVEV, per germline (reference sequence). The CDR3 has 15 residues. V lost 0 bases to trimming and J lost 13 bases; unmatched junction nucleotides: 9. CDR3 sequence reads: CASSLSLGTVTPLHF. Here the CDR3 DNA reads TGTGCCAGCAGTTTATCGCTGGGGACAGTAACCCCCCTCCACTTT.

This clone was recorded once. The rearrangement joins TRBV18 to TRBJ1-1, with a possible D match to TRBD1 (6 bases). The CDR3 has 13 amino acids. CDR1 is KGHSH, CDR2 LQKENI, per germline. V was trimmed by 4 bases and J by 4 bases, leaving 10 bases between them. The CDR3, as DNA: TGTGCCAGCTCACGGGGACAAATCACTGAAGCTTTCTTT. Translated: CASSRGQITEAFF.

V and J are TRBV21-1 and TRBJ2-7; the table's D call TRBD2 went unverified against the DNA. TRBV21-1 is assigned pseudogene status. This CDR3 is built from 15 residues. This CDR3 is CASSLRLAGGYEQYF. In nucleotides, the CDR3 is TGTGCCAGCAGCCTTAGACTAGCGGGAGGATACGAGCAGTACTTC.